This T cell receptor (beta chain) was captured by sequencing in a study of shared clonotypes between healthy human individuals. Libraries were prepared by immunoSEQ multiplex PCR; TCRdb keeps only in-frame clonotypes and omits some of them. The sample consists of about 1 million clones, about 77% of them appearing once. Notes on the study in general: A limitation of the genetic and exposure-history diversity represented arose from few donors. Generation of non-shared clonotypes was less probable than generation of clonotypes shared by all four donors.

Comment on this clone: The antigen remains undetermined.

The CDR3 consists of 16 residues. Trimming cost V 5 bases and J 2 bases; bases outside gene matches: 6. In germline, CDR1 is SGHVS, CDR2 FNYEAQ. Memory CD4+ cells were the fraction left after CD45RA+ naive selection. The sequenced sample was memory CD4+ T cells sorted from blood. The subset here: CD45RA-negative fraction. The TCR comes from a man between 18 and 35 years old in good health. V usage is TRBV7-6 and J usage is TRBJ1-6; 7 positions match TRBD1. CDR3 region: CASSRTGGTYNSPLHF. The DNA of the CDR3 is TGTGCCAGCAGCCGGACAGGCGGAACCTATAATTCACCCCTCCACTTT.